This passage covers 27 T cell receptor beta chains from one sample sequenced in a study of radiation and T cells in renal cell carcinoma. The protocol was immunoSEQ multiplex PCR, while the TCRdb copy is restricted to in-frame clones and leaves out a portion. Of 130,000 to 150,000 clones listed, 70% to 90% were seen once; the top ten hold about 11%. Described time point: baseline pretreatment blood. Treatment reported: 15 Gy SBRT to primary tumor, nephrectomy 4 weeks later. Sequencing was performed on blood, taken from a patient whose treatment included radiotherapy and nephrectomy. Receptor source: a woman aged 45-65 years with renal cell carcinoma.

The chain has TRBV2 and TRBJ1-2, with 7 bases identical to TRBD1. With 6 bases clipped from V and 0 bases from J, the junction kept 4 bases outside the gene matches. Germline CDR1 is SNHLY and CDR2 is FYNNEI. CDR3 size: 14 residues. CDR3 nucleotides: TGTGCCAGCAGAGGGGACAGAACTAACTATGGCTACACCTTC. Residues: CASRGDRTNYGYTF.

The V gene is TRBV21-1, the J gene TRBJ2-5; the D segment call TRBD2 is taken from the table without a DNA check. TRBV21-1 is classified as a pseudogene. The CDR3 spans 14 residues. DNA of the CDR3: TGTGCCAGCAGCTCCCGGCCCCGGAGCCAGACCCAGTACTTC. Translating gives CASSSRPRSQTQYF.

The chain uses TRBV7-8 and TRBJ1-5; D gene ambiguous. The germline V and J ends were trimmed by 2 bases and 5 bases, with 16 bases remaining between them. Per germline, CDR1 SGHVS and CDR2 FQNEAQ. The CDR3 length is 16 residues. The CDR3 spells CASSLPSAIADQPQHF. The CDR3 DNA reads TGTGCCAGCAGCTTACCCTCCGCAATAGCTGATCAGCCCCAGCATTTT. Full variable domain (rest looked up from reference TRBV7-8 and TRBJ1-5): GAGVSQSPRYKVAKRGQDVALRCDPISGHVSLFWYQQALGQGPEFLTYFQNEAQLDKSGLPSDRFFAERPEGSVSTLKIQRTQQEDSAVYLCASSLPSAIADQPQHFGDGTRLSIL.

The chain joins TRBV5-8 to TRBJ2-7; possible D gene TRBD2, 6 bases. V lost 7 bases and J lost 2, with 16 bases in between. This CDR3 contains 14 residues. The germline CDR1 and CDR2 sequences are SGHTS and YDEGEE. The CDR3 loop reads CASSLGGRTYEQYF. CDR3 nucleotide sequence: TGTGCCAGCTCCCTGGGGGGACGGACCTACGAGCAGTACTTC.

This chain uses TRBV6-5 with TRBJ2-7; 11 bases match TRBD1. The CDR3 is 16 amino acids. The V gene end was trimmed by 4 bases and the J gene end by 1 base; junction bases not matched to a gene: 6. Germline CDR1 is MNHEY and CDR2 is SVGAGI. CDR3: CASSLLGTGGSYEQYF. The CDR3 DNA reads TGTGCCAGCAGTTTACTGGGGACAGGGGGGTCCTACGAGCAGTACTTC.

V and J are TRBV11-3 and TRBJ2-3; TRBD1 might be the D (5 bases). The germline V gene has CDR1 SGHNT and CDR2 YENEEA. V was pared by 5 bases and J by 3 bases, with 15 bases between. There are 15 residues in the CDR3. The CDR3 sequence is CASSVSGAGTDTQYF. The CDR3 nucleotides read TGTGCCAGCAGCGTTAGTGGGGCTGGGACAGATACGCAGTATTTT.

V and J are TRBV29-1 and TRBJ1-1, with D hard to call. Germline CDR1 reads SQVTM; CDR2 reads ANQGSEA. Between the trimmed V and J ends, which lost 3 bases and 0 bases, there was a span of 5 bases. The CDR3 has 12 residues. CDR3 sequence reads: CSVDTVNTEAFF. For the CDR3, the DNA is TGCAGCGTTGACACGGTGAACACTGAAGCTTTCTTT.

This chain connects TRBV6-5 to TRBJ2-3; D call uncertain. This CDR3 region has 14 residues. In germline, CDR1 is MNHEY, CDR2 SVGAGI. V dropped 6 bases and J dropped 2 bases, with 12 bases sitting between them. The CDR3 DNA sequence: TGTGCCAGCAGCTTTCGACCGTCCACAGATACGCAGTATTTT. It specifies CASSFRPSTDTQYF.

The chain recombines TRBV7-8 with TRBJ1-2, with 9 nucleotides matching TRBD1. The CDR3 contains 14 residues. Looked up from germline, CDR1 is SGHVS and CDR2 is FQNEAQ. Trimming removed 3 bases from V and 3 bases from J; junction bases left unmatched: 2. The CDR3 region has the DNA TGTGCCAGCAGCTTCAGGACAGGGGACTATGGCTACACCTTC. It encodes CASSFRTGDYGYTF.

CDR3 loop: CASSPGRTPNTEAFF. The CDR3 DNA sequence: TGTGCCAGCTCACCAGGACGGACACCGAACACTGAAGCTTTCTTT. This chain connects TRBV18 to TRBJ1-1; tentatively, D is TRBD1 (5 bases). Germline CDR1 is KGHSH and CDR2 is LQKENI. This CDR3 comprises 15 residues. The V end was cut by 2 bases, the J end by 1 base, with 11 bases between.

The CDR3 is CASSFIGAHEQFF. The CDR3 DNA reads TGTGCCAGCAGCTTTATAGGGGCTCATGAGCAGTTCTTC. This sequence joins TRBV11-1 and TRBJ2-1; perhaps TRBD1 as D (5 bases). Trimming pared 3 bases from V and 8 bases from J, leaving 11 bases between. The CDR3 length is 13 residues. In germline, CDR1 is SGHAT, CDR2 FQDESV (reference sequence). The full variable domain, with the rest looked up from reference TRBV11-1 and TRBJ2-1, is EAEVAQSPRYKITEKSQAVAFWCDPISGHATLYWYRQILGQGPELLVQFQDESVVDDSQLPKDRFSAERLKGVDSTLKIQPAELGDSAMYLCASSFIGAHEQFFGPGTRLTVL.

The chain links TRBV18 to TRBJ2-2, with unresolved D. V was trimmed by 0 bases and J by 7 bases, leaving 9 bases between them. This CDR3 contains 14 residues. CDR1 is KGHSH and CDR2 is LQKENI in the germline V gene. CDR3 amino acids: CASSPPASYGELFF. CDR3 coding DNA: TGTGCCAGCTCACCACCGGCGAGCTACGGGGAGCTGTTTTTT. The variable domain in full, with the rest retrieved from reference TRBV18 and TRBJ2-2, is NAGVMQNPRHLVRRRGQEARLRCSPMKGHSHVYWYRQLPEEGLKFMVYLQKENIIDESGMPKERFSAEFPKEGPSILRIQQVVRGDSAAYFCASSPPASYGELFFGEGSRLTVL.

V and J are TRBV5-1 and TRBJ1-3; D is undetermined. Between the trimmed V and J ends, which lost 4 bases and 4 bases, there was a span of 9 bases. This CDR3 has 13 amino acids. Germline-derived CDR1 and CDR2 are SGHRS and YFSETQ. This chain's CDR3 is CASSAQTGNTIYF. The CDR3 coding sequence is TGCGCCAGCAGCGCACAGACAGGAAACACCATATATTTT.

This clone has a single count. The rearrangement uses TRBV6-1 and TRBJ1-5; D gene ambiguous. The CDR3 is 13 amino acids. The germline V and J ends were trimmed by 6 bases and 5 bases, with 11 bases remaining between them. The germline V gene encodes CDR1 MNHNS and CDR2 SASEGT. The CDR3 DNA follows: TGTGCCAGCAGCTCAGGATGGGATCAGCCCCAGCATTTT. This gives the protein CASSSGWDQPQHF.

This rearrangement joins TRBV5-1 to TRBJ2-2; TRBD1 is a possible D gene (6 bases). The CDR3 is made up of 14 amino acids. The germline V gene encodes CDR1 SGHRS and CDR2 YFSETQ. Deletions cut 4 bases from V and 1 base from J, with 8 bases between. This CDR3 is CASSVTGNTGELFF. In DNA, the CDR3 is TGCGCCAGCAGCGTGACAGGGAACACCGGGGAGCTGTTTTTT.

V usage is TRBV28 and J usage is TRBJ1-5; D gene ambiguous. CDR1 and CDR2 from the germline V gene are MDHEN and SYDVKM. CDR3 length: 11 residues. Trimming took off 3 bases at V and 3 bases at J, with 0 bases between the two ends. The chain's CDR3 is CASSFNQPQHF. CDR3 coding DNA: TGTGCCAGCAGTTTCAATCAGCCCCAGCATTTT.

The rearrangement joins TRBV5-4 to TRBJ2-3; 7 bases agree with TRBD1. CDR1 is SGHNT and CDR2 is YYREEE in the germline V gene (reference sequence). The CDR3 runs 16 residues. With V trimmed by 4 bases and J by 0 bases, 8 bases remained unmatched. The CDR3 sequence: CASSVGQSFSTDTQYF. CDR3 DNA sequence: TGTGCCAGCAGCGTGGGACAGAGTTTTAGCACAGATACGCAGTATTTT. Filled out from reference TRBV5-4 and TRBJ2-3, the complete variable domain reads ETGVTQSPTHLIKTRGQQVTLRCSSQSGHNTVSWYQQALGQGPQFIFQYYREEENGRGNFPPRFSGLQFPNYSSELNVNALELDDSALYLCASSVGQSFSTDTQYFGPGTRLTVL.

This chain links TRBV29-1 with TRBJ1-2, with a possible D match to TRBD1 (5 bases). Trimming took 4 bases from V and 8 from J, leaving 14 bases between them. CDR3 length: 12 residues. Looked up from germline, CDR1 is SQVTM and CDR2 is ANQGSEA. The CDR3 region is CSVGDFFLGYTF. CDR3 nucleotides: TGCAGCGTTGGGGACTTTTTCCTGGGCTACACCTTC.

The gene calls are TRBV5-1 and TRBJ1-1; D not resolved. This CDR3 has 15 residues. The germline gives CDR1 SGHRS, CDR2 YFSETQ. V lost 0 bases, J lost 2 bases, and 11 bases lay in between. This CDR3 is CASSLVSLLNTEAFF. In DNA, the CDR3 is TGCGCCAGCAGCTTGGTTAGCCTACTTAACACTGAAGCTTTCTTT.

The V call is TRBV6-1, the J call TRBJ1-3; 9 bases agree with TRBD1. V dropped 4 bases and J dropped 4; count of bases not matched to a gene: 5. This CDR3 is 15 amino acids long. CDR1 is MNHNS, CDR2 SASEGT, per germline. The CDR3 nucleotides are TGTGCCAGCAGTGGGACAGGGGCGGTGGGAAACACCATATATTTT. This gives the protein CASSGTGAVGNTIYF.

This sequence joins TRBV7-2 and TRBJ1-4; 7 nucleotides line up with TRBD1. The V and J ends lost 4 bases and 0 bases, in that order; junction bases with no gene match: 11. The germline V gene encodes CDR1 SGHTA and CDR2 FQGNSA. This CDR3 has 18 residues. CDR3 nucleotides: TGTGCCAGCAGCTCCCGGACAGGCCCAACTCCAACTAATGAAAAACTGTTTTTT. This translates into CASSSRTGPTPTNEKLFF.

This chain joins TRBV2 and TRBJ2-1, with D perhaps matching TRBD1 (6 bases). Per germline, CDR1 SNHLY and CDR2 FYNNEI. V was pared by 5 bases and J by 9 bases, with 14 bases between. The CDR3 loop spans 13 amino acids. CDR3: CASSQGGGGEQFF. The CDR3 DNA sequence: TGTGCCAGCAGTCAAGGTGGGGGCGGTGAGCAGTTCTTC.

The gene calls are TRBV18 and TRBJ2-5, with 8 bases aligning to TRBD1. The CDR3 spans 14 residues. Per the germline V gene, CDR1 is KGHSH and CDR2 is LQKENI. V was pared by 2 bases and J by 5 bases, with 4 bases of the junction left unmatched. The CDR3: CASSPGRQGETQYF. The CDR3 nucleotides read TGTGCCAGCTCACCAGGCAGACAGGGGGAGACCCAGTACTTC.

The chain carries TRBV5-6 and TRBJ2-2; 8 nucleotides align to TRBD1. Trimming removed 0 bases from V and 4 bases from J; junction bases left unmatched: 8. CDR3 length: 17 amino acids. Germline V gene lookup returns CDR1 SGHDT and CDR2 YYEEEE. CDR3 DNA: TGTGCCAGCAGCTTGGAACGACAGGGGTGGGTCACCGGGGAGCTGTTTTTT. Encoded protein: CASSLERQGWVTGELFF.

This chain links TRBV6-5 with TRBJ2-6; D might be TRBD2 (5 bases). The CDR3 spans 15 residues. CDR1 is MNHEY and CDR2 is SVGAGI in the germline V gene. V was trimmed by 2 bases and J by 4 bases, leaving 9 bases between them. The CDR3 reads CASSYEGYGANVLTF. In nucleotides, the CDR3 is TGTGCCAGCAGTTACGAGGGATACGGGGCCAACGTCCTGACTTTC.

The J gene is TRBJ1-2, the V gene TRBV6-6; TRBD1 is a possible D gene (5 bases). The V end lost 6 bases, the J end lost 3 bases, and 17 bases lay between the germline ends. The germline V gene has CDR1 MNHNY and CDR2 SVGAGI (reference sequence). This CDR3 is 15 amino acids long. CDR3 sequence: CASSPWGGADYGYTF. The CDR3 DNA reads as TGTGCCAGCAGCCCCTGGGGGGGAGCCGACTATGGCTACACCTTC.

This clone appeared once. The V call is TRBV11-2, the J call TRBJ2-2, with a tentative D call TRBD1 (6 bases). Deletions cut 5 bases from V and 2 bases from J, with 12 bases between. CDR1 is SGHAT and CDR2 is FQNNGV in the germline V gene. The CDR3 extends over 15 amino acids. This CDR3 reads CASSLLRGNTGELFF. As DNA, the CDR3 is TGTGCCAGCAGCCTCCTCAGGGGAAACACCGGGGAGCTGTTTTTT. Looking up the rest from reference TRBV11-2 and TRBJ2-2 gives the full variable domain: EAGVAQSPRYKIIEKRQSVAFWCNPISGHATLYWYQQILGQGPKLLIQFQNNGVVDDSQLPKDRFSAERLKGVDSTLKIQPAKLEDSAVYLCASSLLRGNTGELFFGEGSRLTVL.